This note documents a single T cell receptor beta chain sequence. This record belongs to a study of blood T cell repertoires in COVID-19. Deletions cut 7 bases from V and 0 bases from J, with 7 bases between. CDR3 length: 13 residues. Germline lookup yields CDR1 ENHRY and CDR2 SYGVKD. Using immunoSEQ multiplex PCR, the repertoire was profiled, and TCRdb retains in-frame clones only, with some absent. The sample records over 250,000 clones, around 86% being singletons. This clonotype was obtained from a woman aged 40 to 50 who had recovered from COVID-19. Material: peripheral blood. The chain carries TRBV10-3 and TRBJ2-1; D is perhaps TRBD2 (6 bases). Here the CDR3 reads CAITGVSYNEQFF. DNA for the CDR3: TGTGCCATCACGGGGGTCTCCTACAATGAGCAGTTCTTC.